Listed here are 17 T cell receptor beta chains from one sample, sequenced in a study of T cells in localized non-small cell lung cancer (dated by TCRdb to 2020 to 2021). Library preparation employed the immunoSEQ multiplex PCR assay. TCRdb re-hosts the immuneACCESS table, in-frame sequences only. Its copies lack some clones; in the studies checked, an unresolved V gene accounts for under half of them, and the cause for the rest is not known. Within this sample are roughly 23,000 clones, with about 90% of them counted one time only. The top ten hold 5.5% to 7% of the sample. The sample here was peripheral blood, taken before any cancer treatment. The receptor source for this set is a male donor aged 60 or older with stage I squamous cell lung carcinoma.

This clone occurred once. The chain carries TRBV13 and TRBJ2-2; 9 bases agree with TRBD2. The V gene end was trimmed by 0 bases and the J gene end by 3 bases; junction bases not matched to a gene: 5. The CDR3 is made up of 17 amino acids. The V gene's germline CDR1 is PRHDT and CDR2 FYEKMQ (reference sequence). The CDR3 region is CASSLGSSGEHTGELFF. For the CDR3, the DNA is TGTGCCAGCAGCTTAGGCTCTAGCGGGGAACACACCGGGGAGCTGTTTTTT.

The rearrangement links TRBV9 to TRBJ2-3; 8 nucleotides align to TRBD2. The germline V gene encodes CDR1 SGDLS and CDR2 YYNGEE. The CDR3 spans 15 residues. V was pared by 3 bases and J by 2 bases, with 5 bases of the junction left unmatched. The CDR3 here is CASSAGTRTTDTQYF. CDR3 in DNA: TGTGCCAGCAGCGCCGGGACTAGGACCACAGATACGCAGTATTTT.

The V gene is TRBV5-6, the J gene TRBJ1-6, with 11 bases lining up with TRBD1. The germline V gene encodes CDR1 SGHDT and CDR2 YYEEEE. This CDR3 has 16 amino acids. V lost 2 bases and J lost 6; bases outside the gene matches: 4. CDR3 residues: CASSFGQGASNSPLHF. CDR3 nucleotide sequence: TGTGCCAGCAGCTTTGGACAGGGGGCAAGTAATTCACCCCTCCACTTT.

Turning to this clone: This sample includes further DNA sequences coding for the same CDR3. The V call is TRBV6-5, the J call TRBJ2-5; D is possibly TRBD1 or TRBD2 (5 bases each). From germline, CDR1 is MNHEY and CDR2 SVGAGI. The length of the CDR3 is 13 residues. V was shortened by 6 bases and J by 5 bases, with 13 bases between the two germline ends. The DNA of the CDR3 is TGTGCCAGCAGCCCTTCAGGGACCGAGACCCAGTACTTC. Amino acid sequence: CASSPSGTETQYF.

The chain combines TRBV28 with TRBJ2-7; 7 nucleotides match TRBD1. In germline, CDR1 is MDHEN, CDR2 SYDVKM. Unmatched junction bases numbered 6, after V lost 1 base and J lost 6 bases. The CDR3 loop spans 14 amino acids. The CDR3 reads CASSLLVTGTEQYF. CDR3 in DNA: TGTGCCAGCAGTTTATTAGTGACAGGGACCGAGCAGTACTTC.

The CDR3 DNA reads as TGTGCCAGCAGCTGGAGGGGGGGCACCGGGGAGCTGTTTTTT. This sequence encodes CASSWRGGTGELFF. This chain links TRBV5-6 with TRBJ2-2, with a weak D call TRBD2 (7 bases). Per germline, CDR1 SGHDT and CDR2 YYEEEE. Trimming took off 3 bases at V and 4 bases at J, with 10 bases between the two ends. The CDR3 sequence is 14 residues long.

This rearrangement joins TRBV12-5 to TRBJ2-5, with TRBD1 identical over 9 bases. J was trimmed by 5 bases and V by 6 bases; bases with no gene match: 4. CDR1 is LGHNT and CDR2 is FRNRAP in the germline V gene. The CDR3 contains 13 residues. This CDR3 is CASGSGQGETQYF. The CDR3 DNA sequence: TGTGCTAGTGGCTCCGGACAGGGGGAGACCCAGTACTTC.

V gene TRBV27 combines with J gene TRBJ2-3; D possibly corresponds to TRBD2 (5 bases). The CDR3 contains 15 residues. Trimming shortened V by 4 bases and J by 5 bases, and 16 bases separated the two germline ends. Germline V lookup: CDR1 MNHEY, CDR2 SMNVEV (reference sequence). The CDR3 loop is CASSSGKKVIDTQYF. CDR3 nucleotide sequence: TGTGCCAGCAGTTCGGGGAAGAAAGTTATAGATACGCAGTATTTT.

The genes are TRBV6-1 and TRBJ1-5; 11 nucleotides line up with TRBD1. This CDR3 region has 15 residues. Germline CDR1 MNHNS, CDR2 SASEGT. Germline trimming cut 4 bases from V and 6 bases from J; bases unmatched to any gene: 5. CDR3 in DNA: TGTGCCAGCAGTGGCGGACAGGGGGCGGGTCAGCCCCAGCATTTT. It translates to CASSGGQGAGQPQHF.

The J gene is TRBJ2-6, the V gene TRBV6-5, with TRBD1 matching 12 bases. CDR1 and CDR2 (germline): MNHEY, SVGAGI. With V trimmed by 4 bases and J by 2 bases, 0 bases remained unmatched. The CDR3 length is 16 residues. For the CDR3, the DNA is TGTGCCAGCAGTTGGGACAGGGGGCCTGGGGCCAACGTCCTGACTTTC. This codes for CASSWDRGPGANVLTF.

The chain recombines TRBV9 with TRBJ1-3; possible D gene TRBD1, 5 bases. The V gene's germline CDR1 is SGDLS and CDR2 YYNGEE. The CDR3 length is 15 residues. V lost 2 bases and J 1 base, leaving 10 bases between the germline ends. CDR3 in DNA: TGTGCCAGCAGCGTTAAGGGGAGATCTGGAAACACCATATATTTT. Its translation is CASSVKGRSGNTIYF.

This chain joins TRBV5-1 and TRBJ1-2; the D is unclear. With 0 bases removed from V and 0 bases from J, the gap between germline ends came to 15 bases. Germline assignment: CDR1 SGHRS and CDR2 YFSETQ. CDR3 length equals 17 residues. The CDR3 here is CASSLVPPPSANYGYTF. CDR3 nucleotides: TGCGCCAGCAGCTTGGTCCCCCCTCCCTCGGCTAACTATGGCTACACCTTC.

The CDR3 region is CASSYSLTGNYGYTF. The DNA for the CDR3 is TGTGCCAGCAGTTACTCGTTGACAGGGAACTATGGCTACACCTTC. The V call is TRBV6-5, the J call TRBJ1-2; TRBD1 matches at 7 bases. CDR3 size: 15 residues. V was clipped by 0 bases and J by 2 bases; unmatched bases: 3. Germline lookup yields CDR1 MNHEY and CDR2 SVGAGI.

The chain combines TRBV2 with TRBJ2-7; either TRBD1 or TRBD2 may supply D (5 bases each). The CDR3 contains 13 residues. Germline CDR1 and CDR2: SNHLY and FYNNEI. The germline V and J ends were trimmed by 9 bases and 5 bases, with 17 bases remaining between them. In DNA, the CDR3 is TGTGCCAGAGCGAGGGACGGTGGGAACGAGCAGTACTTC. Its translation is CARARDGGNEQYF.

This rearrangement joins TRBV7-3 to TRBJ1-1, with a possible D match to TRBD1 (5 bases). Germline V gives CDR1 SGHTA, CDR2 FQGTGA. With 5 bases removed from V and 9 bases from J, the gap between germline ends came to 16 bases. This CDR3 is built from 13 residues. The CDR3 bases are TGTGCCAGCAGCCCAGCCCCGTCAGGGAAAGCTTTCTTT. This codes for CASSPAPSGKAFF.

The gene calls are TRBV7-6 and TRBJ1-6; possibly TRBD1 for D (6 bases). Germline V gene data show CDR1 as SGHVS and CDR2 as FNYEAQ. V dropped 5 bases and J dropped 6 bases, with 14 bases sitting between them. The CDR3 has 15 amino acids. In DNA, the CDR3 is TGTGCCAGCAGCACTGGGGGGACACCTAATTCACCCCTCCACTTT. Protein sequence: CASSTGGTPNSPLHF. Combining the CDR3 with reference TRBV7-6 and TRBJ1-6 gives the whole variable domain GAGVSQSPRYKVTKRGQDVALRCDPISGHVSLYWYRQALGQGPEFLTYFNYEAQQDKSGLPNDRFSAERPEGSISTLTIQRTEQRDSAMYRCASSTGGTPNSPLHFGNGTRLTVT.

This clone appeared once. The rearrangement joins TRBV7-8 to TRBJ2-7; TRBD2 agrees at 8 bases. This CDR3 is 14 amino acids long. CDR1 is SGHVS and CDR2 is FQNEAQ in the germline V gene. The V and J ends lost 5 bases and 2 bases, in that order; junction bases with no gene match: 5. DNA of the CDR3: TGTGCCAGCAGCCCCGGGGGGGCGCCCTACGAGCAGTACTTC. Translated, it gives CASSPGGAPYEQYF.